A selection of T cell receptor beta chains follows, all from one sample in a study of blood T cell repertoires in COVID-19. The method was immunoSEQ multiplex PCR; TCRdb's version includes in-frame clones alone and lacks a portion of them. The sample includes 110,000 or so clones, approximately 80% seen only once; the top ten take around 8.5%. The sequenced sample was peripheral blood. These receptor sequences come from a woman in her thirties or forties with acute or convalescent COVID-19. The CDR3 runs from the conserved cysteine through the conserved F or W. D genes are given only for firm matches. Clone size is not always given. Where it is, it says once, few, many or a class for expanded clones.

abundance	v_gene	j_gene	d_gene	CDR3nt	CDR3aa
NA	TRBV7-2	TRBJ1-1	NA	TGTGCCAGCAGCCTCCGCTGGGGGGGAAGGACTGAAGCTTTCTTT	CASSLRWGGRTEAFF
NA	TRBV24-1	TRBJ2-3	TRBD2	TGTGCCACCAGTTCCCAGCGGGGGGGGGATACGCAGTATTTT	CATSSQRGGDTQYF
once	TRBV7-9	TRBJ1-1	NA	TGTGCCAGCAGCCAGTCTGCCGGGTTGGGCACTGAAGCTTTCTTT	CASSQSAGLGTEAFF
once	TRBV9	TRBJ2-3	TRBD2	TGTGCCAGCAGTCCGTTGACTAGCGGGGGATTCACAGATACGCAGTATTTT	CASSPLTSGGFTDTQYF
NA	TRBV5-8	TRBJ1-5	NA	TGTGCCAGCAGCTTGAGGGGGTACAGCAATCAGCCCCAGCATTTT	CASSLRGYSNQPQHF
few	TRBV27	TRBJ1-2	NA	TGTGCCAGCAGCCCAGCGGCAGGGGCTCGTGGCTACACCTTC	CASSPAAGARGYTF
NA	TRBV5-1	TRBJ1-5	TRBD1	TGCGCCAGCAGCTTGGGGACAGGGTCGGATCAGCCCCAGCATTTT	CASSLGTGSDQPQHF
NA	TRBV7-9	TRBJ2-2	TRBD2	TGTGCCAGCAGCCTCCCGGTCGGTAGCGGGGGGGCCGATACCGGGGAGCTGTTTTTT	CASSLPVGSGGADTGELFF
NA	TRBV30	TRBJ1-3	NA	TGTGCCTGGAGTAGAGGGTACTCTGGAAACACCATATATTTT	CAWSRGYSGNTIYF
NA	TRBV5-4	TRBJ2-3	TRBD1	TGTGCCAGCAGCAGGGACAGGGCGGGGCGAGATACGCAGTATTTT	CASSRDRAGRDTQYF
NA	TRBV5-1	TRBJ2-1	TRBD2	TGCGCCAGCAGCTGGACTAGCGGGGGAGGCAATGAGCAGTTCTTC	CASSWTSGGGNEQFF
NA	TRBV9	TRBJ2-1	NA	TGTGCCAGCAGCGCCCCTAGCTCCTACAATGAGCAGTTCTTC	CASSAPSSYNEQFF
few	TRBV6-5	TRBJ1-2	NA	TGTGCCAGCAGTAACCAGGGTTATGGCTACACCTTC	CASSNQGYGYTF
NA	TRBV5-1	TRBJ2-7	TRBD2	TGCGCCAGCAGCTTGGCTAGCGGGGGTACCTACGAGCAGTACTTC	CASSLASGGTYEQYF
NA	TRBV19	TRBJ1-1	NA	TGTGCCAGTAGTAAGGCAGGGGACGTGGGTGAAGCTTTCTTT	CASSKAGDVGEAFF
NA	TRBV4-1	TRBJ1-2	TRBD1	TGCGCCAGCCGGGACAGCTATGGCTACACCTTC	CASRDSYGYTF
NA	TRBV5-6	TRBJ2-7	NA	TGTGCCAGCAGCTTGCCGGCGGCCTACGAGCAGTACTTC	CASSLPAAYEQYF
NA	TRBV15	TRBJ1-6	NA	TGTGCCACCAGCAGCGGGACTTCTTATTCACCCCTCCACTTT	CATSSGTSYSPLHF
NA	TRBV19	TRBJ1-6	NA	TGTGCCAGTAGTATTGGGACGGGACTGGTAAATTCACCCCTCCACTTT	CASSIGTGLVNSPLHF
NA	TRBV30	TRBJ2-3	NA	TGTGCCTGGAGTGTTGGGGCTAGCACAGATACGCAGTATTTT	CAWSVGASTDTQYF
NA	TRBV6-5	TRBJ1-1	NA	TGTGCCAGCAGTTACACGGCGGGCACTGAAGCTTTCTTT	CASSYTAGTEAFF
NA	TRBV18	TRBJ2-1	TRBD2	TGTGCCAGCTCACCTACCCTCATCCTAGCGGGGGACAATGAGCAGTTCTTC	CASSPTLILAGDNEQFF
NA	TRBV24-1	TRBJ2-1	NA	TGTGCCACCAGTGCCCTGCTTAGTAATGAGCAGTTCTTC	CATSALLSNEQFF
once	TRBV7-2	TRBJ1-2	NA	TGTGCCAGCAGCGACCGGGTCCTGGGAGACTATGGCTACACCTTC	CASSDRVLGDYGYTF
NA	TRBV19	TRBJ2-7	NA	TGTGCCAGTAGTTCGACAGGGAGGCTCCACGAGCAGTACTTC	CASSSTGRLHEQYF
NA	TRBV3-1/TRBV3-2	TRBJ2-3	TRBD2	TGTGCCAGCAGCCACCTCTCTAGCGGGGGGGCCACAGATACGCAGTATTTT	CASSHLSSGGATDTQYF
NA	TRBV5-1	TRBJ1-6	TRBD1	TGCGCCAGCAGCTTGGCGGGACAGGGTAGATCACCCCTCCACTTT	CASSLAGQGRSPLHF